The T cell receptor beta chain under discussion was sequenced for a study of persistence of HIV-infected CD4 T cells. Anti-CD3/anti-CD28 beads served as a nonspecific positive control stimulus. Responding CD4+ T cells were sorted by upregulation of both CD40 ligand and CD69. Donors were HIV-1-infected adults who began suppressive ART during chronic infection. A remark on this clone: Its antigen remains unknown.

This was the immunoSEQ version 4 assay in survey mode. Assay: immunoSEQ multiplex PCR; the TCRdb copy retains only in-frame clones and omits some. The sample has about 43,000 clones, roughly nine tenths seen once. The length of the CDR3 is 15 residues. Trimming took 1 base from V and 2 from J; bases not matched to a gene: 2. Germline loops: CDR1 LGHNT, CDR2 FRNRAP. This chain uses TRBV12-5 with TRBJ2-3; 8 bases are a match to TRBD1. The sequence was collected from an adult man with HIV who was CMV-seropositive. The input for sequencing was CD4+ T cells sorted from PBMCs after approximately 18-hour stimulation, taken from a patient who received antiretroviral therapy. The CDR3 here is CASGLGQGNTDTQYF. Written as DNA, the CDR3 is TGTGCTAGTGGTTTGGGACAGGGGAACACAGATACGCAGTATTTT. Drawing the rest from reference TRBV12-5 and TRBJ2-3, the complete variable domain is DARVTQTPRHKVTEMGQEVTMRCQPILGHNTVFWYRQTMMQGLELLAYFRNRAPLDDSGMPKDRFSAEMPDATLATLKIQPSEPRDSAVYFCASGLGQGNTDTQYFGPGTRLTVL.